Presented here are 18 T cell receptor beta chains from one specimen sequenced in a study of graft-versus-host responses after intestinal transplantation (dated by TCRdb to 2020 to 2023). Reading the label with the study, this specimen's time point is: cells obtained before transplantation from donor or recipient. The antigens these receptors bind are not known. The receptor library was made with the immunoSEQ multiplex PCR assay. This immuneACCESS table, as held by TCRdb, lists in-frame sequences with V and J called but not all clones. Of the missing ones, under half trace to an unresolved V gene in checked studies; the others have no known cause. This sample comprises over 100,000 clones, about 93% of them detected only once. Roughly 0.11% of the sample rests with the top ten. This specimen was unstimulated CD4+ T cells sorted from spleen or lymph node cells, taken before intestinal transplant. These receptors all come from a human donor who received an intestinal transplant.

This clone came up a few times. The rearrangement uses TRBV10-3 and TRBJ2-6, with TRBD1 identical over 12 bases. This CDR3 spans 17 amino acids. J was trimmed by 1 base and V by 5 bases; bases with no gene match: 3. Germline V gives CDR1 ENHRY, CDR2 SYGVKD. CDR3 sequence (DNA): TGTGCCATCAGTCCGGGACAGGGGGCTTCTGGGGCCAACGTCCTGACTTTC. It encodes CAISPGQGASGANVLTF.

The V and J genes are TRBV7-2 and TRBJ2-3, with 10 bases lining up with TRBD2. Germline-derived CDR1 and CDR2 are SGHTA and FQGNSA. Trimming took 10 bases from V and 3 from J; bases not matched to a gene: 7. This CDR3 spans 14 amino acids. The CDR3 sequence: CAIRRTSGTDTQYF. In nucleotides, the CDR3 is TGTGCCATCCGACGGACTAGCGGTACAGATACGCAGTATTTT.

This clone showed up just once. This sequence joins TRBV4-1 and TRBJ1-2, with 9 bases that match TRBD1. The CDR3 has 16 residues. Germline lookup yields CDR1 MGHRA and CDR2 YSYEKL. V was pared by 0 bases and J by 2 bases, with 4 bases of the junction left unmatched. CDR3 bases: TGCGCCAGCAGCCAAGAACGGACAGGGGACAACTATGGCTACACCTTC. Protein product: CASSQERTGDNYGYTF.

The chain couples TRBV5-1 to TRBJ2-3, with 13 bases matching TRBD2. This CDR3 spans 19 amino acids. Germline V CDR1 and CDR2: SGHRS, YFSETQ. J lost 0 bases, V lost 3 bases, and 10 bases had no gene match. CDR3 residues: CASSWGLAGLTSSTDTQYF. For the CDR3, the DNA is TGCGCCAGCAGCTGGGGACTAGCGGGATTGACTTCTAGCACAGATACGCAGTATTTT.

The chain couples TRBV5-1 to TRBJ1-2; the D gene is possibly TRBD1 (5 bases). Germline V gives CDR1 SGHRS, CDR2 YFSETQ. This CDR3 is 14 amino acids long. V dropped 3 bases and J dropped 2 bases, with 11 bases sitting between them. The chain's CDR3 is CASSSSSGNYGYTF. The CDR3 DNA sequence: TGCGCCAGCAGCTCCTCTTCAGGGAACTATGGCTACACCTTC.

Only one count was recorded for this clone. The chain uses TRBV7-9 and TRBJ1-1; 7 nucleotides match TRBD1. The germline V gene has CDR1 SEHNR and CDR2 FQNEAQ (reference sequence). CDR3 size: 15 residues. V gave up 8 bases and J gave up 1 base; unmatched junction bases: 10. CDR3 nucleotide sequence: TGTGCCAGCCTGGGGGGACAGAAAACGAACACTGAAGCTTTCTTT. Protein sequence: CASLGGQKTNTEAFF.

The chain recombines TRBV10-3 with TRBJ1-1; weak D call: TRBD1 (6 bases). Germline values: CDR1 ENHRY, CDR2 SYGVKD. This CDR3 is 15 amino acids long. V was shortened by 4 bases and J by 1 base, with 13 bases between the two germline ends. The DNA for the CDR3 is TGTGCCATCAGTGGTGGGGGCCGAGGGAACACTGAAGCTTTCTTT. It encodes CAISGGGRGNTEAFF.

The rearrangement uses TRBV14 and TRBJ1-3, with D uncertain. CDR3 length: 14 residues. V shed 1 base and J shed 3 bases, with 7 bases lying between them. CDR1 is SGHDN, CDR2 FVKESK, per germline. CDR3 nucleotides: TGTGCCAGCAGCCAAGCCAGTTTTGGAAACACCATATATTTT. Amino acid sequence: CASSQASFGNTIYF.

V gene TRBV19 combines with J gene TRBJ2-2; the D is unclear. The V end was cut by 4 bases, the J end by 6 bases, with 15 bases between. Germline values: CDR1 LNHDA, CDR2 SQIVND (reference sequence). The CDR3 loop spans 15 amino acids. Written as DNA, the CDR3 is TGTGCCAGTAGTACCATTACACGAACGGCCGGGGAGCTGTTTTTT. Translating gives CASSTITRTAGELFF.

V and J are TRBV5-4 and TRBJ2-3; 10 positions agree with TRBD1. The germline CDR1 and CDR2 sequences are SGHNT and YYREEE (reference sequence). The ends lost 3 bases at V and 10 bases at J; junction bases unmatched: 11. The CDR3 spans 15 residues. CDR3 region: CASSSNYGQGVSQYF. DNA for the CDR3: TGTGCCAGCAGCTCGAATTACGGACAGGGGGTATCGCAGTATTTT.

This chain uses TRBV6-5 with TRBJ2-1, with 7 positions matching TRBD1. V was clipped by 1 base and J by 7 bases; unmatched bases: 7. The CDR3 is made up of 15 amino acids. CDR1 MNHEY and CDR2 SVGAGI come from the germline V gene. The CDR3 nucleotides read TGTGCCAGCAGTTACTGGCTAGGGGGCTTTAATGAGCAGTTCTTC. Protein: CASSYWLGGFNEQFF.

This chain links TRBV19 with TRBJ2-1, with 12 bases aligning to TRBD2. Trimming cost V 3 bases and J 0 bases; bases outside gene matches: 6. Germline values: CDR1 LNHDA, CDR2 SQIVND (reference sequence). This CDR3 spans 18 amino acids. DNA for the CDR3: TGTGCCAGTAGTATGGGGACTAGCGGGCGCAGCTCCTACAATGAGCAGTTCTTC. Translation gives CASSMGTSGRSSYNEQFF.

The CDR3 nucleotides are TGTGCCAGCAGCCAAGCTAGCGGGGGGTTCAATGAGCAGTTCTTC. This encodes CASSQASGGFNEQFF. This rearrangement joins TRBV4-2 to TRBJ2-1; 11 nucleotides align to TRBD2. V gave up 1 base and J gave up 6 bases; unmatched junction bases: 2. CDR1 LGHNA and CDR2 YNFKEQ come from the germline V gene. The CDR3 spans 15 residues.

The V gene is TRBV5-6, the J gene TRBJ2-5; D unresolved. Germline V gene sequence: CDR1 SGHDT, CDR2 YYEEEE. This CDR3 spans 11 amino acids. Trimming removed 6 bases from V and 5 bases from J, with 8 bases in between. In DNA, the CDR3 is TGTGCCAGCACCATGGACGAGACCCAGTACTTC. Its protein product is CASTMDETQYF.

This clone was detected once. J is TRBJ2-1 and V is TRBV20-1; D unresolved. CDR1 and CDR2 (germline): DFQATT, SNEGSKA (reference sequence). V lost 6 bases and J 4 bases, leaving 7 bases between the germline ends. This CDR3 has 11 residues. The CDR3 loop reads CSAFKYNEQFF. As DNA, the CDR3 is TGCAGTGCATTCAAGTACAATGAGCAGTTCTTC.

V and J are TRBV27 and TRBJ2-1; 7 nucleotides align to TRBD1. V shed 3 bases, J shed 7 bases, and the junction held 9 bases outside the gene matches. The CDR3 totals 15 residues. Germline values: CDR1 MNHEY, CDR2 SMNVEV (reference sequence). CDR3 loop: CASSFRPDRVNEQFF. The CDR3 DNA is TGTGCCAGCAGTTTCAGGCCTGACAGGGTAAATGAGCAGTTCTTC.

This clone was recorded once. This chain uses TRBV2 with TRBJ2-7; a weak D match, TRBD1 (5 bases). V was pared by 6 bases and J by 3 bases, with 9 bases between. Germline lookup yields CDR1 SNHLY and CDR2 FYNNEI. The CDR3 length is 12 residues. The CDR3 DNA is TGTGCCAGCAGCGAAACAGGCTACGAGCAGTACTTC. Protein product: CASSETGYEQYF.

The chain has TRBV5-1 and TRBJ2-7; 7 bases map to TRBD1. J was trimmed by 1 base and V by 7 bases; bases with no gene match: 2. In germline, CDR1 is SGHRS, CDR2 YFSETQ. The CDR3 spans 12 residues. The CDR3 DNA sequence: TGCGCCAGCCGACAGGGTTCCTACGAGCAGTACTTC. Translated, it gives CASRQGSYEQYF.